This T cell receptor (beta chain) derives from a study of shared clonotypes between healthy human individuals. Study-wide results and caveats: The four-donor shared clonotypes exceeded non-shared clonotypes in generation probability, with non-shared ones scoring lower.

This clone was found once. No antigen is known for it. The naive CD8 subset, CD45RO-negative cells positively selected for CCR7, excluded terminally differentiated effector memory CD45RA+ cells. V gave up 7 bases and J gave up 1 base, with 13 bases separating them. CDR1 is MNHEY, CDR2 SVGAGI, per germline. This CDR3 contains 14 residues. Libraries were prepared by immunoSEQ multiplex PCR; TCRdb keeps only in-frame clonotypes and omits some of them. The sample yields about 2 million clones, 85% to 95% seen once. The chain carries TRBV6-5 and TRBJ1-1, with D uncertain. This receptor was identified in a man between 18 and 29 years old in good health. Sequencing was performed on naive CD8+ T cells sorted from blood. CDR3 residues: CASTQPGSNTEAFF. The CDR3 DNA reads as TGTGCCAGCACCCAACCGGGTTCGAACACTGAAGCTTTCTTT.